This TCR beta chain was sequenced in a study of T-cell reconstitution after alpha-beta-depleted transplantation in children. To note about this clonotype: At one boundary the junction diverges from the germline segment, which might be a read error.

TCRbeta library construction was performed incorporating unique molecular identifiers. Using its own MiXCR run on the PCR reads, TCRdb lists one record per CDR3 protein. The sample shows about 480,000 distinct CDR3 sequences, around 13% of them seen only once. The CDR3 is made up of 16 amino acids. CDR1 is DFQATT and CDR2 is SNEGSKA in the germline V gene (reference sequence). This sequence was found in a human donor who donated a stem cell graft to a child with combined immunodeficiency. The rearrangement joins TRBV20-1 to TRBJ2-7; 14 nucleotides line up with TRBD2. This specimen consisted of PBMCs from the stem cell graft donor, obtained from the stem cell graft. The CDR3 loop is CCATPGLAGETYEQYF. In DNA form, the CDR3 reads TGCTGTGCTACCCCGGGACTAGCGGGAGAAACCTACGAGCAGTACTTC.